This TCR beta chain is drawn from a study of cytomegalovirus exposure and HLA in healthy donors. Notes on the study in general: According to reports, the classifier identified cytomegalovirus status with high specificity and sensitivity.

Vbeta (60) and Jbeta (13) primers were used in the PCR. The protocol was immunoSEQ multiplex PCR, while the TCRdb copy is restricted to in-frame clones and leaves out a portion. The sample table sets out some 110,000 clones. Germline lookup yields CDR1 SGDLS and CDR2 YYNGEE. CDR3 length: 14 amino acids. Unmatched junction bases numbered 9, after V lost 4 bases and J lost 5 bases. Points on this clone: Its matching antigen is unknown.

This sequence was found in a man aged 25 to 45 in good health and CMV-seronegative. This rearrangement joins TRBV9 to TRBJ2-7, with 7 bases fitting TRBD1. Sequences were obtained from PBMCs. CDR3 DNA sequence: TGTGCCAGCAGCTTAACGGACAGGATCCACGAGCAGTACTTC. This sequence encodes CASSLTDRIHEQYF.